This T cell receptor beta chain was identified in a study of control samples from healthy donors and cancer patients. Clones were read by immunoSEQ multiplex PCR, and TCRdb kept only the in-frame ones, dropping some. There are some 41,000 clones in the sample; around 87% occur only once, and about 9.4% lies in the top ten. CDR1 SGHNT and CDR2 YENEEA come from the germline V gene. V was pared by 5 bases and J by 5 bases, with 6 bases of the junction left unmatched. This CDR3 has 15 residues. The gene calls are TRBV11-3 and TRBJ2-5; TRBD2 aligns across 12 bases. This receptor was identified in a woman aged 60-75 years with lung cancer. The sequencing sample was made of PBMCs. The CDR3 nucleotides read TGTGCCAGCAGCCCAGGACTAGCGGGAAGGGAGACCCAGTACTTC. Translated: CASSPGLAGRETQYF.